This is a list of T cell receptor beta chains from one sample in a study of blood T cell repertoires in COVID-19. The table came from immunoSEQ multiplex PCR; TCRdb's copy has only in-frame clones and leaves some out. The table shows under 300,000 clones, with 70% to 90% occurring only once. The specimen sequenced was peripheral blood. These receptors were obtained from a woman in her seventies with acute or convalescent COVID-19. CDR3s leave out the opening cysteine and the closing phenylalanine or tryptophan.

TRBJ1-1 TRBV28 ASSLYFQGTRTEAF
TRBJ1-2 TRBV4-1 ASSQAGQGWSGYT
TRBJ2-7 TRBV5-6 ASSFADSGEQY
TRBJ2-5 TRBV5-4 ASSSGLAGGETQY
TRBJ2-7 TRBV29-1 SVLKLAASSYEQY
TRBJ1-2 TRBV28 ASSLRNRVYGYT
TRBJ2-5 TRBV27 ASSLTGRGPETQY
TRBJ1-1 TRBV2 ASRKTLGSTEAF
TRBJ2-1 TRBV10-3 AISRASGEHYNEQF
TRBJ1-1 TRBV6-1 ASSEGRFIRGTTEAF
TRBJ2-7 TRBV4-2 ASSSAQGENYEQY
TRBJ1-5 TRBV2 ASQGTGASQGNQPQH
TRBJ1-5 TRBV6-1 ASRALAGQPQH
TRBJ1-1 TRBV7-9 ASRTGGLNTEAF
TRBJ1-1 TRBV2 ASSEAGQRNTEAF
TRBJ2-1 TRBV10-1 ASSAGALGLAGNEQF
TRBJ1-5 TRBV15 ATSRLGGDKPQH
TRBJ2-7 TRBV6-5 ASLTHYEQY
TRBJ2-3 TRBV19 ATRTSGGITDTQY
TRBJ2-3 TRBV6-2/TRBV6-3 ASSYGGGTSTDTQY
TRBJ1-1 TRBV27 ASSAQRGGPNTEAF
TRBJ2-3 TRBV5-4 ASSHGGGTDTQY
TRBJ1-1 TRBV24-1 ATSSAPRGSLNTEAF
TRBJ1-3 TRBV14 ASSQDGGTGNTIY